This entry lists 9 T cell receptor beta chains sequenced from one sample in a study of T cells in Graves' hyperthyroidism and ophthalmopathy (dated by TCRdb to the late 2010s). Library creation used multiplex PCR. The listed sequencing device is Illumina HiSeq 2000. TCR beta CDR3 regions were amplified from RNA transcripts. For the first round of RT-PCR on the TCR CDR3, the HTBI primer set was used together with the Qiagen OneStep RT-PCR kit. Through fastp at Q25 and MiXCR, TCRdb rebuilt clones from the public reads, retaining in-frame beta chains. Entries that share a CDR3 protein sequence are merged under the most common genes and DNA. The sample table contains roughly 750,000 distinct CDR3 sequences; only one count was recorded for about 15% of them. In total, the top ten clones hold roughly 8% of the sample. The specimen was blood. These TCRs come from a young man with Graves' hyperthyroidism.

The rearrangement uses TRBV19 and TRBJ1-5, with a possible D match to TRBD1 (6 bases). The CDR3 totals 14 residues. The germline V gene has CDR1 LNHDA and CDR2 SQIVND (reference sequence). V lost 6 bases, J lost 6 bases, and 15 bases lay in between. CDR3 sequence reads: CASRYREAGQPQHF. The CDR3 DNA follows: TGTGCCAGTAGGTACAGGGAGGCCGGTCAGCCCCAGCATTTT. Filled out from reference TRBV19 and TRBJ1-5, the complete variable domain reads DGGITQSPKYLFRKEGQNVTLSCEQNLNHDAMYWYRQDPGQGLRLIYYSQIVNDFQKGDIAEGYSVSREKKESFPLTVTSAQKNPTAFYLCASRYREAGQPQHFGDGTRLSIL.

V is TRBV27 and J is TRBJ1-5; 12 bases map to TRBD1. V lost 5 bases and J lost 3; bases outside the gene matches: 5. The CDR3 has 16 residues. CDR1 and CDR2 from the germline V gene are MNHEY and SMNVEV (reference sequence). CDR3 bases: TGTGCCAGCAGTCCCCGGGACAGGGGGCCCAATCAGCCCCAGCATTTT. This translates into CASSPRDRGPNQPQHF.

This clonotype appeared a few times. The chain links TRBV12-3 or TRBV12-4 to TRBJ1-5; TRBD1 might be the D (6 bases). This CDR3 comprises 14 residues. V was clipped by 3 bases and J by 5 bases, with 11 bases between them. This CDR3 reads CASSFWDTDQPQHF. CDR3 nucleotides: TGTGCCAGCAGTTTCTGGGACACCGATCAGCCCCAGCATTTT.

The chain has TRBV18 and TRBJ2-3, with D perhaps assigned TRBD1 or TRBD2 (6 bases each). V was trimmed by 0 bases and J by 1 base, leaving 14 bases between them. The germline V gene has CDR1 KGHSH and CDR2 LQKENI. There are 17 residues in the CDR3. The CDR3 sequence: CASSPPNGGPRTDTQYF. CDR3 sequence (DNA): TGTGCCAGCTCACCACCGAATGGGGGGCCCCGCACAGATACGCAGTATTTT.

This clonotype came up a few times. The CDR3 loop is CASSQATRQILSTDTQYF. The DNA for the CDR3 is TGTGCCAGCAGCCAAGCAACCAGACAGATCCTTAGCACAGATACGCAGTATTTT. The chain links TRBV14 to TRBJ2-3; D perhaps matches TRBD1 (5 bases). The CDR3 sequence is 18 residues long. Germline loops: CDR1 SGHDN, CDR2 FVKESK. The ends were cut back, 1 base at V and 0 bases at J, with 17 bases in the middle. The whole variable domain, filled in from reference TRBV14 and TRBJ2-3, reads EAGVTQFPSHSVIEKGQTVTLRCDPISGHDNLYWYRRVMGKEIKFLLHFVKESKQDESGMPNNRFLAERTGGTYSTLKVQPAELEDSGVYFCASSQATRQILSTDTQYFGPGTRLTVL.

This clonotype was seen ten or more times. The chain has TRBV28 and TRBJ2-3; the match to TRBD2 covers 13 bases. After removal of 5 bases from V and 7 bases from J, the junction contained 12 bases not matched to a gene. Germline V gene data show CDR1 as MDHEN and CDR2 as SYDVKM. The CDR3 is 17 residues long. CDR3 region: CASSPGTSGKRKNTQYF. CDR3 bases: TGTGCCAGCAGTCCTGGGACTAGCGGGAAGCGAAAAAATACGCAGTATTTT.

The chain employs TRBV7-9 and TRBJ2-7; 7 nucleotides match TRBD1. Germline lookup yields CDR1 SEHNR and CDR2 FQNEAQ (reference sequence). With V trimmed by 1 base and J by 9 bases, 6 bases remained unmatched. CDR3 length: 13 residues. The CDR3 is CASSLEGALGQYF. The CDR3 coding sequence is TGTGCCAGCAGCTTAGAGGGGGCCCTTGGGCAGTACTTC.

In this sample, this clonotype turned up many times. V usage is TRBV4-1 and J usage is TRBJ1-1; no clear D. V was pared by 6 bases and J by 6 bases, with 11 bases between. Germline lookup yields CDR1 MGHRA and CDR2 YSYEKL. This CDR3 region has 12 residues. The CDR3 DNA is TGCGCCAGCAGACAATCCACCGCTGAAGCTTTCTTT. It is translated as CASRQSTAEAFF.

This clonotype occurred many times. The chain couples TRBV11-2 to TRBJ2-3; D gene uncertain. Per germline, CDR1 SGHAT and CDR2 FQNNGV. V was clipped by 5 bases and J by 0 bases, with 15 bases between them. There are 16 residues in the CDR3. CDR3 in DNA: TGTGCCAGCAGCCATCGGCTTCACCCTAGCACAGATACGCAGTATTTT. Encoded protein: CASSHRLHPSTDTQYF.